What follows is one T cell receptor beta chain and its context. These data are taken from a study of shared T cell receptors in the human thymus. Unmatched junction bases numbered 14, after V lost 3 bases and J lost 7 bases. There are 17 residues in the CDR3. CDR1 and CDR2 (germline): MDHEN, SYDVKM. Data came from immunoSEQ multiplex PCR; TCRdb stores just in-frame clones and leaves some out. The sample comprises some 640,000 clones, roughly 86% of which are singletons, and 0.0094% rests with the top ten. These data were also reused for a study on human thymus T cells. That paper notes: Samples came from healthy Finnish infants during open corrective cardiac surgery. Resections from corrective heart surgery provided thymus tissue. In thymic and blood repertoires alike, V and J usage looked biased. Related research reported highly overlapping thymic repertoires among unrelated individuals.

The specimen was thymocytes. The rearrangement uses TRBV28 and TRBJ2-7; 11 bases are a match to TRBD2. The clonotype originates from a boy younger than two with a congenital heart defect. In DNA, the CDR3 is TGTGCCAGCAGTTTCACCGCCCTAGCGGGGGGACGGTTAGAGCAGTACTTC. Translation: CASSFTALAGGRLEQYF.